The subject of this entry is one T cell receptor beta chain. No antigen is known for it. This entry is derived from a study of blood T cells in healthy people across ages. Study-level points and caveats: The recorded TCR beta diversity per million T cells decreased in a roughly linear manner with age. Researchers judged that diversity estimates from one million T cells fell short of true values.

J gave up 3 bases and V 7 bases, and 8 bases lay outside the gene matches. The CDR3 is 14 residues long. Germline V CDR1 and CDR2: MNHNS, SASEGT. The use of a sample-barcoded 5' primer and a J-beta primer mix characterized a second PCR of about 7 to 12 cycles. TCRdb itself ran the 5' RACE reads through MiXCR, one entry per CDR3 protein. The sample records some 1.6 million distinct CDR3 sequences, about 31% being singletons. The receptor's source is a woman aged 25 to 45 in good health. The chain combines TRBV6-1 with TRBJ2-5, with TRBD1 identical over 7 bases. Sequences were obtained from blood. CDR3 sequence (DNA): TGTGCCAGCAACTCAAGGGGGCGGAAAGAGACCCAGTACTTC. Translation: CASNSRGRKETQYF.